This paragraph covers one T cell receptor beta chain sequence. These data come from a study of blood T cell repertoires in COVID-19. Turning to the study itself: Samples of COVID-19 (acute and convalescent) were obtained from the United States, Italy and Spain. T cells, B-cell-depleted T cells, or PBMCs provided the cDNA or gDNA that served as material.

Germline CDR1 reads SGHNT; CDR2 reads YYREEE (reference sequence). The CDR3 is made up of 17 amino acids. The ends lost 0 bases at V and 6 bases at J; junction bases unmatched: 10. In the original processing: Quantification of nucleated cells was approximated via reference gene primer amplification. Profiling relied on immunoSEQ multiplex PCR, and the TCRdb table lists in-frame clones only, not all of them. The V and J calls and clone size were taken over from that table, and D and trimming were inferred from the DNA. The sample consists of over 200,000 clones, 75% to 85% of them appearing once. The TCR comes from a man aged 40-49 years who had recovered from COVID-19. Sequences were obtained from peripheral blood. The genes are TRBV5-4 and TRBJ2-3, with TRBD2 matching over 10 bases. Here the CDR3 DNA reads TGTGCCAGCAGCTTGGATGGGACTAGCGCGGGCGGGGATACGCAGTATTTT. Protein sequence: CASSLDGTSAGGDTQYF.